Each of the 2 T cell receptor beta chains below was sequenced from the same sample in a study of tumor-infiltrating lymphocytes in oesophageal squamous cell carcinoma (dated by TCRdb to about 2016). The method was PCR. TCRdb shows the sequencer as Illumina HiSeq 2000. TCRdb passed the public sequencing reads through fastp at Q25 and MiXCR, retaining productive beta sequences. Rows are combined by CDR3 protein, so each entry shows the most common genes and DNA. The sample contains 15,000 to 20,000 distinct CDR3 sequences, about 40% of them found a single time. The ten largest account for approximately 40% of the sample. Sequenced sample: blood. These receptors originate from a female donor with esophageal squamous cell carcinoma.

This clonotype was recorded a few times. This sequence joins TRBV28 and TRBJ2-3; 10 positions agree with TRBD1. The CDR3 has 15 residues. V trimming: 5 bases; J trimming: 3 bases; junction bases outside the gene matches: 5. Germline CDR1 and CDR2: MDHEN and SYDVKM. The CDR3 reads CASSRDRGWTDTQYF. The CDR3 DNA sequence: TGTGCCAGCAGTCGGGACAGGGGTTGGACAGATACGCAGTATTTT.

This clonotype was counted a few times. This chain connects TRBV7-9 to TRBJ2-5, with TRBD2 matching over 8 bases. The DNA end is a closer match to TRBJ2-7, so the J assignment may be wrong. Per germline, CDR1 SEHNR and CDR2 FQNEAQ (reference sequence). The CDR3 length is 15 residues. CDR3 protein: CASSQGAGLGYEQYF. CDR3 nucleotide sequence: TGTGCCAGCAGCCAAGGGGCGGGACTAGGCTACGAGCAGTACTTC.